A selection of T cell receptor beta chains follows, all from one sample in a study of T cell responses to AZD1222 COVID-19 vaccine. Sequencing used immunoSEQ multiplex PCR; TCRdb keeps in-frame clones, though not all of them. The profile shows over 85,000 clones, around 81% of them singletons. The source material was peripheral blood, sampled on day 0 of AZD1222 vaccination. The receptors were sampled from an adult in good health. The CDR3 runs from the conserved cysteine through the conserved F or W. A D gene is named only where the DNA matches it firmly. Clone size is shown for a subset of rows, as once, few, many or a class of expanded clone.

clone_size	d_call	j_call	v_call	cdr3_nt	cdr3_aa
.	TRBD1	TRBJ1-1	TRBV28	TGTGCCATGCAACAGGGGGCTGGAACTGAAGCTTTCTTT	CAMQQGAGTEAFF
.	.	TRBJ2-2	TRBV5-1	TGCGCCAGCAGCCTGATGTTGGCTAGCGACGTCGGGGAGCTGTTTTTT	CASSLMLASDVGELFF
.	TRBD1	TRBJ1-1	TRBV14	TGTGCCAGCAGCCACCGGGACAGGGGGCGGTACACTGAAGCTTTCTTT	CASSHRDRGRYTEAFF
.	TRBD1	TRBJ2-7	TRBV18	TGTGCCAGCTCACCCGCGACAGGGGGCCACTACGAGCAGTACTTC	CASSPATGGHYEQYF
.	.	TRBJ1-1	TRBV30	TGTGCCTGGATCGGCTTCACTGAAGCTTTCTTT	CAWIGFTEAFF
few	.	TRBJ1-1	TRBV2	TGTGCCAGCAGTGAAATCAGGAACACTGAAGCTTTCTTT	CASSEIRNTEAFF
.	.	TRBJ1-5	TRBV6-5	TGTGCCAGCAGTCTGACAGCGGTTAATCAGCCCCAGCATTTT	CASSLTAVNQPQHF
medium-sized	TRBD1	TRBJ1-5	TRBV6-1	TGTGCCAGCAGTGATTGGACAGGGTACCAGCCCCAGCATTTT	CASSDWTGYQPQHF
.	.	TRBJ2-5	TRBV6-5	TGTGCCAGCAGTTACGGGGGATTACAAGAGACCCAGTACTTC	CASSYGGLQETQYF
.	TRBD1	TRBJ2-5	TRBV5-1	TGCGCCAGCAGTTCACAGGGGCACCAAGAGACCCAGTACTTC	CASSSQGHQETQYF
.	.	TRBJ2-3	TRBV12-3/TRBV12-4	TGTGCCAGCTGCTCCTTGGGGGGTACGCAGTATTTT	CASCSLGGTQYF
many	.	TRBJ1-1	TRBV11-2	TGTGCCAGCAGCTTACTGAGTACTGAAGCTTTCTTT	CASSLLSTEAFF
few	.	TRBJ1-4	TRBV7-9	TGTGCCAGCAGCAGACCGGGGGTCAGGGAAAAACTGTTTTTT	CASSRPGVREKLFF
.	.	TRBJ1-3	TRBV7-6	TGTGCCAGCAGCCGAGCAACAGGGCTTGGAAACACCATATATTTT	CASSRATGLGNTIYF
.	TRBD2	TRBJ2-7	TRBV19	TGTGCCAGTAGTATAGAAAGCGGGACGCCCCATTACGAGCAGTACTTC	CASSIESGTPHYEQYF
few	TRBD1	TRBJ1-3	TRBV28	TGTGCCAGCAGTTTCCCAGGGGGAAGTGGAAACACCATATATTTT	CASSFPGGSGNTIYF
.	TRBD1	TRBJ2-5	TRBV9	TGTGCCAGCAGCGTGAGAGGAGACAGGGTAGAGACCCAGTACTTC	CASSVRGDRVETQYF
.	.	TRBJ2-7	TRBV24-1	TGTGCCACCAGCGATTTGGGTCCGCTCGGGATGGAGCAGTACTTC	CATSDLGPLGMEQYF
few	TRBD1	TRBJ1-4	TRBV2	TGTGCCAGCAGCCTTAGGGGGCTGAGAGAAAAACTGTTTTTT	CASSLRGLREKLFF
few	.	TRBJ2-7	TRBV27	TGTGCCAGCAGTCCAGGGGGGCGGACCGAGCAGTACTTC	CASSPGGRTEQYF
.	.	TRBJ1-2	TRBV3-1/TRBV3-2	TGTGCCAGCAGCCCCAACAGCTACTATGGCTACACCTTC	CASSPNSYYGYTF
.	.	TRBJ1-3	TRBV18	TGTGCCAGCTCACCGGGGGGCGCAGATGGAAACACCATATATTTT	CASSPGGADGNTIYF
once	TRBD2	TRBJ2-5	TRBV25-1	TGTGCCAGCAGTAAGACTAGCGGGCAGCAAGAGACCCAGTACTTC	CASSKTSGQQETQYF
.	TRBD1	TRBJ1-2	TRBV6-5	TGTGCCAGCGGACAGGGAGGGTCCTATGGCTACACCTTC	CASGQGGSYGYTF
.	TRBD1	TRBJ2-7	TRBV2	TGTGCCAGCAGCCAGGGACAGGCCTACGAGCAGTACTTC	CASSQGQAYEQYF
.	.	TRBJ1-3	TRBV30	TGTGCCTGGAGTGTACCTAACTTCGGAAACACCATATATTTT	CAWSVPNFGNTIYF
.	TRBD2	TRBJ2-1	TRBV4-1	TGCGCCAGCAGCCAGGGACTAGCGGGGTACAATGAGCAGTTCTTC	CASSQGLAGYNEQFF
.	.	TRBJ1-2	TRBV6-1	TGTGCCAGCAGTAAAGCGTCGGGTGGCTACACCTTC	CASSKASGGYTF
once	.	TRBJ1-5	TRBV19	TGTGCCACGAGTGGGGGGGAGATCCAGCCCCAGCATTTT	CATSGGEIQPQHF
.	.	TRBJ1-1	TRBV19	TGTGCCAGCGGGCGGCAGGGGCGAGAAGCTTTCTTT	CASGRQGREAFF
.	.	TRBJ2-7	TRBV13	TGTGCCAGCAGCTTACGAGGGAGTCGGTACGAGCAGTACTTC	CASSLRGSRYEQYF
.	TRBD1	TRBJ1-5	TRBV5-1	TGCGCCAGCAGCTTGGGCGGGACAGACAATCAGCCCCAGCATTTT	CASSLGGTDNQPQHF
.	TRBD1	TRBJ1-5	TRBV6-1	TGTGCCAGCAGTGAAGCGGGACAGGGAGGTCAGCCCCAGCATTTT	CASSEAGQGGQPQHF
.	TRBD1	TRBJ1-5	TRBV6-2/TRBV6-3	TGTGCCAGCAGGTACACAGGGGGCGGGAGTCAGCCCCAGCATTTT	CASRYTGGGSQPQHF
.	.	TRBJ2-3	TRBV28	TGTGCCACAGGGTGGGGGCGAGGCTCAGATACGCAGTATTTT	CATGWGRGSDTQYF
.	.	TRBJ2-3	TRBV3-1/TRBV3-2	TGTGCCAGCAGCCAAGATTGGGGAGGGGGCGTCTTGATTGGAACAGATACGCAGTATTTT	CASSQDWGGGVLIGTDTQYF
.	TRBD1	TRBJ2-4	TRBV29-1	TGCAGCGTTGGACAGGGGGCACAAAACATTCAGTACTTC	CSVGQGAQNIQYF
once	TRBD2	TRBJ2-2	TRBV24-1	TGTGCCACCAGTGACTTCGGACTAGCGGGAGACACCGGGGAGCTGTTTTTT	CATSDFGLAGDTGELFF
few	TRBD1	TRBJ1-2	TRBV5-1	TGCGCCAGCAGAACGACAGGGGGTCCTGGCTACACCTTC	CASRTTGGPGYTF
.	.	TRBJ1-2	TRBV30	TGTGCCTGGAGTATCCAGGTTAACTATGGCTACACCTTC	CAWSIQVNYGYTF
.	TRBD2	TRBJ2-2	TRBV7-2	TGTGCCAGCAGTCGTTTGGGAGCGGGGGCCACCGGGGAGCTGTTTTTT	CASSRLGAGATGELFF
.	TRBD1	TRBJ1-5	TRBV30	TGTGCCTGGACTAGTGGTGCAGGGGGCAGCAATCAGCCCCAGCATTTT	CAWTSGAGGSNQPQHF
.	TRBD1	TRBJ1-1	TRBV2	TGTGCCAGCAGGGGAGGGGGCTGGGACACTGAAGCTTTCTTT	CASRGGGWDTEAFF
.	.	TRBJ2-7	TRBV9	TGTGCCAGCAGCGGCACAGAGGGGGAGCAGTACTTC	CASSGTEGEQYF
.	TRBD1	TRBJ1-2	TRBV6-6	TGTGCCAGCAGATCCGGGACAGCCAGAATCAACTATGGCTACACCTTC	CASRSGTARINYGYTF
.	TRBD1	TRBJ1-5	TRBV19	TGTGCCAGTAGTATCGGACAGGGGGGCAATCAGCCCCAGCATTTT	CASSIGQGGNQPQHF
.	.	TRBJ1-5	TRBV18	TGTGCCAGCTCACCCTCGTCCTTGCATAAGGCTCAGCCCCAGCATTTT	CASSPSSLHKAQPQHF
.	.	TRBJ2-3	TRBV9	TGTGCCAGCAGCTCCCGCCCGGGGGCTCAAGATACGCAGTATTTT	CASSSRPGAQDTQYF